Sequencing of this T cell receptor (beta chain) was carried out in a study of beta chain features in type 1 diabetes. Every bit of the isolated RNA underwent reverse transcription, so sequencing read expressed TCRB transcripts. Some clones are missing from TCRdb's copy, which holds only in-frame ones; the method was immunoSEQ multiplex PCR. The table records roughly 260,000 clones, roughly a tenth of them present only once. Germline CDR1 is MDHEN and CDR2 is SYDVKM. The CDR3 sequence is 12 residues long. V dropped 2 bases and J dropped 7 bases, with 9 bases sitting between them. General study points: When Type 1 diabetes patients were examined, their TCRB CDR3s proved moderately but significantly shorter in all four CD4+ subsets. The similarity of naive, central memory and Treg TCRB repertoires appeared greater among patients than among healthy donors. PCR might favor shorter templates, equally in patients and controls.

CD4+ cells of the naive, central memory, regulatory and stem cell-like memory types were sorted via CD45RO/CCR7/CD25/CD127/CD95/CD27. This clone appeared a few times. Its antigen is unidentified. This sequence joins TRBV28 and TRBJ2-7; unclear D gene. The sequence was obtained from a man between 25 and 39 years old with type 1 diabetes. The source material was naive CD4+ T cells from blood. This chain's CDR3 is CASSLRLREQYF. For the CDR3, the DNA is TGTGCCAGCAGTTTACGGTTGAGGGAGCAGTACTTC.